This entry describes one TCR beta chain. Antigen unknown. The data were taken from a study of T cells after yellow fever vaccination. Germline CDR1 is SGDLS and CDR2 is YYNGEE. The trim removed 2 bases at V and 8 bases at J, leaving 7 bases unmatched. The CDR3 consists of 15 residues. A process of 5'RACE template switching, which added a universal primer site and UMIs, was used to make TCR cDNA. TCRdb recomputed calls from the 5' RACE reads with MiXCR, one row per CDR3 protein. The table records 60,000 to 85,000 distinct CDR3 sequences, approximately 7% of them present only once. Points from the study as a whole: Most primary-vaccination clones recurred post-booster (around 95% CD4, roughly 91% CD8). It was a weaker secondary response, yet one that peaked faster, at day 5 versus 15.

The chain is built from TRBV9 and TRBJ2-1, with 10 bases identical to TRBD2. This TCR came from a man between 18 and 35 years old who received the YFV17D yellow fever vaccine. This sample comprised CD8+ T cells sorted from PBMCs, obtained 5 to 6 days after the first yellow fever vaccination. CDR3: CASSVQRGGPHEQFF. The DNA for the CDR3 is TGTGCCAGCAGCGTCCAGCGGGGGGGCCCCCATGAGCAGTTCTTC.